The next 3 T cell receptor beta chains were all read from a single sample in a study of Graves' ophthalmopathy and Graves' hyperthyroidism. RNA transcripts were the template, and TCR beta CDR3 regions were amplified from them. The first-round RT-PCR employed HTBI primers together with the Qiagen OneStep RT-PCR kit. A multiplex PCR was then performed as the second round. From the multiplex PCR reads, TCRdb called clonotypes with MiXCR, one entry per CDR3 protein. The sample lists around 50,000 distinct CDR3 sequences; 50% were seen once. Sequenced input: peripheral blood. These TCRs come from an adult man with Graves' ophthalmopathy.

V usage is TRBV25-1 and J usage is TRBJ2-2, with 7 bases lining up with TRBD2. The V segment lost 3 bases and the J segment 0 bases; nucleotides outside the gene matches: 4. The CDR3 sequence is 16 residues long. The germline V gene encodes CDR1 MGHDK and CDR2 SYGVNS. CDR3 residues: CASSDPAGANTGELFF. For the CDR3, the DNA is TGTGCCAGCAGTGACCCTGCGGGGGCGAACACCGGGGAGCTGTTTTTT.

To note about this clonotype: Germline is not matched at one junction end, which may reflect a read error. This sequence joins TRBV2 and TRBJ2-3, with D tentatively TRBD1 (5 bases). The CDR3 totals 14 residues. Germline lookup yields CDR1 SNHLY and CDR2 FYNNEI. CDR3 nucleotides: TGTGCCAGCAGTGAAATCTCTACCACAGGTACGCAGTATTTT. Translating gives CASSEISTTGTQYF. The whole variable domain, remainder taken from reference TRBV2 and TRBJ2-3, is EPEVTQTPSHQVTQMGQEVILRCVPISNHLYFYWYRQILGQKVEFLVSFYNNEISEKSEIFDDQFSVERPDGSNFTLKIRSTKLEDSAMYFCASSEISTTGTQYFGPGTRLTVL.

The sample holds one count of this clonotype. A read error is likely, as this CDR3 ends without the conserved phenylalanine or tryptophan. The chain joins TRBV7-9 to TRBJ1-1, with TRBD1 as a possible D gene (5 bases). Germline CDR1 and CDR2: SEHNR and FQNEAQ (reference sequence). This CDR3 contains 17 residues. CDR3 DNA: TGTGCCAGCAGCCCCTCCGGTAGCCGGACACTAACGACTGAGGCTTTCTTG. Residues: CASSPSGSRTLTTEAFL.